This T cell receptor beta chain was profiled in a study of T cells after yellow fever vaccination. TCR cDNA, made by 5'RACE template switching, carried an added universal primer site and UMIs. TCRdb independently ran MiXCR on the 5' RACE reads; one entry per CDR3 protein. This table holds approximately 510,000 distinct CDR3 sequences, roughly a fifth found once. Comment on this clonotype: Its target is not known.

Study-wide points: Boosting was followed by the reappearance of most primary-vaccination clones (around 95% CD4, around 90% CD8).

Trimming removed 6 bases at V and 1 base at J, with 12 bases between. The CDR3 length is 14 residues. In germline, CDR1 is MNHNS, CDR2 SASEGT. Sequenced here: PBMCs, sampled around 3 weeks after the first yellow fever vaccination. The sequence came from a man younger than 35 who received the YFV17D yellow fever vaccine. The chain employs TRBV6-1 and TRBJ2-5; D perhaps matches TRBD1 (5 bases). The CDR3 spells CASSLPQGQETQYF. The CDR3 DNA follows: TGTGCCAGCAGCCTCCCCCAGGGCCAAGAGACCCAGTACTTC.